A single sample gave rise to the 9 T cell receptor beta chains below, sequenced in a study of blood T cell repertoires in COVID-19 (TCRdb year 2020). The library was built by means of the immunoSEQ multiplex PCR assay. TCRdb holds this immuneACCESS table with in-frame rearrangements only. Some clones are missing; in checked studies, unresolved V genes explain under half, and the rest has no known cause. For this sample the table gives approximately 290,000 clones, of which around 91% were detected only once. The top ten clonotypes cover approximately 4.3% of the sample. Sequencing input: PBMCs or T cells enriched from blood (not recorded which). All receptors come from a woman aged 18 to 35 with acute COVID-19.

The chain couples TRBV7-3 to TRBJ1-1; 7 positions agree with TRBD1. Trimming removed 4 bases from V and 5 bases from J; junction bases left unmatched: 7. CDR3 length: 14 amino acids. Germline assignment: CDR1 SGHTA and CDR2 FQGTGA. CDR3 sequence (DNA): TGTGCCAGCAGCTCACTCTCACAGGGGACTGAAGCTTTCTTT. Its protein is CASSSLSQGTEAFF.

This sequence joins TRBV7-8 and TRBJ2-1; D perhaps matches TRBD2 (6 bases). The V gene lost 3 bases and the J gene lost 4 bases, with 13 bases spanning the gap. CDR3 length: 15 residues. Per germline, CDR1 SGHVS and CDR2 FQNEAQ. The CDR3 nucleotides read TGTGCCAGCAGCTTTGTCCGCGGGACGTACAATGAGCAGTTCTTC. Translating it yields CASSFVRGTYNEQFF.

This chain joins TRBV9 and TRBJ1-2; 7 nucleotides align to TRBD1. V lost 0 bases and J lost 11; bases outside the gene matches: 7. CDR1 and CDR2 from the germline V gene are SGDLS and YYNGEE. The CDR3 loop spans 13 amino acids. The CDR3 region has the DNA TGTGCCAGCAGCGTAGGACAGGGAGTTGGTTACACCTTC. It specifies CASSVGQGVGYTF. The whole variable domain, filled in from reference TRBV9 and TRBJ1-2, reads DSGVTQTPKHLITATGQRVTLRCSPRSGDLSVYWYQQSLDQGLQFLIQYYNGEERAKGNILERFSAQQFPDLHSELNLSSLELGDSALYFCASSVGQGVGYTFGSGTRLTVV.

The V call is TRBV4-1, the J call TRBJ1-2, with D hard to call. V was trimmed by 1 base and J by 6 bases, leaving 9 bases between them. Germline-derived CDR1 and CDR2 are MGHRA and YSYEKL. The CDR3 contains 13 residues. Written as DNA, the CDR3 is TGCGCCAGCAGCCAAGGGCCAGAGGATGGCTACACCTTC. This sequence encodes CASSQGPEDGYTF.

This chain connects TRBV28 to TRBJ1-1, with 9 nucleotides matching TRBD1. This CDR3 is built from 15 residues. The V segment lost 5 bases and the J segment 2 bases; nucleotides outside the gene matches: 6. Germline CDR1 is MDHEN and CDR2 is SYDVKM. The CDR3 DNA follows: TGTGCCAGCAGTCCGCAGGACAGGGGTAACACTGAAGCTTTCTTT. Translating gives CASSPQDRGNTEAFF. Complete variable domain (other parts from reference TRBV28 and TRBJ1-1): DVKVTQSSRYLVKRTGEKVFLECVQDMDHENMFWYRQDPGLGLRLIYFSYDVKMKEKGDIPEGYSVSREKKERFSLILESASTNQTSMYLCASSPQDRGNTEAFFGQGTRLTVV.

This clone was seen a few times. The CDR3 here is CASSLEPSDSNQPQHF. The CDR3 coding sequence is TGTGCCAGCAGTTTAGAGCCCTCTGATAGCAATCAGCCCCAGCATTTT. The rearrangement joins TRBV27 to TRBJ1-5, with D hard to call. Trimming cost V 2 bases and J 0 bases, with 11 bases left between them. The CDR3 is made up of 16 amino acids. CDR1 and CDR2 from the germline V gene are MNHEY and SMNVEV (reference sequence).

The rearrangement uses TRBV9 and TRBJ1-1; possible D gene TRBD1, 5 bases. CDR1 is SGDLS and CDR2 is YYNGEE in the germline V gene. V gave up 4 bases and J gave up 4 bases, with 20 bases separating them. The CDR3 is made up of 16 amino acids. CDR3 in amino acids: CASSSLGGIVSTEAFF. CDR3 nucleotide sequence: TGTGCCAGCAGCTCCCTGGGGGGGATAGTGAGCACTGAAGCTTTCTTT.

The gene calls are TRBV7-2 and TRBJ1-3; 8 positions match TRBD1. Trimming took 6 bases from V and 4 from J; bases not matched to a gene: 8. This CDR3 has 15 amino acids. Germline CDR1 is SGHTA and CDR2 is FQGNSA. The CDR3 here is CASSSGQGPGNTIYF. The CDR3 coding sequence is TGTGCCAGCAGTTCCGGACAGGGCCCAGGAAACACCATATATTTT.

The chain links TRBV11-2 to TRBJ2-1, with D maybe TRBD2 (5 bases). V lost 5 bases, J lost 7 bases, and 21 bases lay in between. CDR1 is SGHAT and CDR2 is FQNNGV in the germline V gene. The CDR3 is 16 residues long. The CDR3 DNA reads as TGTGCCAGCAGCGACGGGCACAGCGGCCTCTGGAATGAGCAGTTCTTC. It translates to CASSDGHSGLWNEQFF.